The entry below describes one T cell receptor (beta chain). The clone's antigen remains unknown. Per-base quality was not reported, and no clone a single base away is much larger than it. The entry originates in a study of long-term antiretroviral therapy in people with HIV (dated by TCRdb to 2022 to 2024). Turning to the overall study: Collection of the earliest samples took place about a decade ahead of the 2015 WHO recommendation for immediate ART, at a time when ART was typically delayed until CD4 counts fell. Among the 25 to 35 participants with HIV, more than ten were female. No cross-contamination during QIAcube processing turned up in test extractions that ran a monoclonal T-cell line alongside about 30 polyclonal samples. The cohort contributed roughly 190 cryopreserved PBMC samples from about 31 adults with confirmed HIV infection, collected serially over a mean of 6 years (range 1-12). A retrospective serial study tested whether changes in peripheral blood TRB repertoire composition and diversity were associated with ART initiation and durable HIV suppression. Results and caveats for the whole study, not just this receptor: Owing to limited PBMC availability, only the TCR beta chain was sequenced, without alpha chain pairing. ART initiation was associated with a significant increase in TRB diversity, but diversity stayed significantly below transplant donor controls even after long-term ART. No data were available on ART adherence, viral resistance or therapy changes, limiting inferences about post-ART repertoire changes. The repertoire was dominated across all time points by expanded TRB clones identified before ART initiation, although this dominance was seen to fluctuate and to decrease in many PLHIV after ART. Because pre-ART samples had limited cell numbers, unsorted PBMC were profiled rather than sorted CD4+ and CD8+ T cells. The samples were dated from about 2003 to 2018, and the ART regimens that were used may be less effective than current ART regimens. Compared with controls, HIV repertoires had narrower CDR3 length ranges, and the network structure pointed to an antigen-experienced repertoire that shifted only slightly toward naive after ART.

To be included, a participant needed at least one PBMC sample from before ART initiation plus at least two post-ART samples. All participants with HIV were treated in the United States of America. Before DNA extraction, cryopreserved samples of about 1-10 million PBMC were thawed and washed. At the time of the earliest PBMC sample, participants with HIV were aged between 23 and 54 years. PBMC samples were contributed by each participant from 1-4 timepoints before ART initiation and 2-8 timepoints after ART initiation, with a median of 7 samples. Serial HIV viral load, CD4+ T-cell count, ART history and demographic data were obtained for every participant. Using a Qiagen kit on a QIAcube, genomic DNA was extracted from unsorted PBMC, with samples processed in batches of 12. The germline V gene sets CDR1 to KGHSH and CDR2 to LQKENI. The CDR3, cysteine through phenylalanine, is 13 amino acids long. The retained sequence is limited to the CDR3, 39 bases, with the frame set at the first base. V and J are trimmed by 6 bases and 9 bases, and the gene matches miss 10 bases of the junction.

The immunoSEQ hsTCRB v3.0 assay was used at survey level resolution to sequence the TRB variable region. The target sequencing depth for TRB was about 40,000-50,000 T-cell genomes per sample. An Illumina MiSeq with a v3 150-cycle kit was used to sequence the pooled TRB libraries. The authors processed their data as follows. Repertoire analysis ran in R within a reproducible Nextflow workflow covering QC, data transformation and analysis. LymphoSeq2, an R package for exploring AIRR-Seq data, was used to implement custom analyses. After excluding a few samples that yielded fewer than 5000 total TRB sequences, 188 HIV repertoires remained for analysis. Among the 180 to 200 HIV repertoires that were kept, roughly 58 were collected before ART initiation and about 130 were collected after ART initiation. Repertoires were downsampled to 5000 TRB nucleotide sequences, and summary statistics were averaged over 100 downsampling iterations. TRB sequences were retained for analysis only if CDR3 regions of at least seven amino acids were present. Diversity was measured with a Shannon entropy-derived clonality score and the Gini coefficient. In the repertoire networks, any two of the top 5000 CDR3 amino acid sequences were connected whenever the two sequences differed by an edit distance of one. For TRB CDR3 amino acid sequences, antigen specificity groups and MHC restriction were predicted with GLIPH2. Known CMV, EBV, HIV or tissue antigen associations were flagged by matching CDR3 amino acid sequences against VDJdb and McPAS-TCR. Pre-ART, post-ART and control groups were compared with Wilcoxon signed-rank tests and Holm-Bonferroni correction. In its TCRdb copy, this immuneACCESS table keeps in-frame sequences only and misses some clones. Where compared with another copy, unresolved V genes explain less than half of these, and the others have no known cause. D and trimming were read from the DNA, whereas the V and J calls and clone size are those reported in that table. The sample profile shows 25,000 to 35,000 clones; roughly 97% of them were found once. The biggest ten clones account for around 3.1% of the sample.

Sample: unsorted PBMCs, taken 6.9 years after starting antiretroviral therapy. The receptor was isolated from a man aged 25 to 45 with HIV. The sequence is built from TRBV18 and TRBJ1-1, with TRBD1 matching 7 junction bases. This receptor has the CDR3 CASSPGQAGKAFF. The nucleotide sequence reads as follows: TGTGCCAGCTCTCCCGGACAGGCGGGGAAAGCTTTCTTT. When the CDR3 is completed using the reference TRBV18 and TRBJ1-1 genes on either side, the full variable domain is NAGVMQNPRHLVRRRGQEARLRCSPMKGHSHVYWYRQLPEEGLKFMVYLQKENIIDESGMPKERFSAEFPKEGPSILRIQQVVRGDSAAYFCASSPGQAGKAFFGQGTRLTVV.